This TCR beta chain is drawn from a study of CD8 T cells in Susac syndrome. TEMRA cells were FACS-enriched, with CD8+ and CD4+ T cells isolated negatively. The trim removed 4 bases at V and 4 bases at J, leaving 4 bases unmatched. CDR3 size: 15 residues. CDR1 and CDR2 from the germline V gene are SGDLS and YYNGEE. RNA, at about 0.45 to 1 ug, was reverse transcribed with random hexamers. An immunoSEQ multiplex PCR amplified TCR beta CDR3 over 54 Vbeta and 13 Jbeta. TCRdb re-derived calls from the immunoSEQ multiplex PCR reads in MiXCR, one entry per CDR3 protein. The sample records approximately 200,000 distinct CDR3 sequences, 80% to 95% being singletons.

This receptor was obtained from a human donor with multiple sclerosis. The sample consisted of CD8+ T cells from PBMCs. The rearrangement joins TRBV9 to TRBJ2-7; 14 nucleotides match TRBD2. The CDR3 loop is CASSPRLAGGYEQYF. CDR3 nucleotide sequence: TGTGCCAGCAGCCCAAGACTAGCGGGAGGGTACGAGCAGTACTTC.